The rows below give T cell receptor beta chains drawn from one sample of a study of response to subunit inactivated influenza vaccine. TCRdb reprocessed the RT-PCR reads via MiXCR and lists one record per CDR3 protein. Among roughly 780,000 distinct CDR3 sequences, roughly 18% were seen once, and the ten largest hold 9.5% to 13%. Sample: PBMCs from blood, taken about 5 days after vaccination. Receptors were obtained from a man between 45 and 60 years old who received an inactivated influenza vaccine. CDR3s include the opening cysteine and the closing phenylalanine or tryptophan. Fields, in order: D gene, J gene, clone size, V gene, CDR3 length, CDR3 protein, CDR3 DNA. D genes are given only for firm matches. Size is stated for part of the rows, as once, few or many counts, or as a class when the clone is expanded.

>TRBD1|TRBJ2-7|.|TRBV7-9|16
CASSLASGQVSYEQYF
TGTGCCAGCAGCTTAGCATCGGGACAGGTGTCCTACGAGCAGTACTTC
>TRBD1|TRBJ2-5|few|TRBV18|15
CASSQRQGAQETQYF
TGTGCCAGCTCACAACGACAGGGGGCCCAAGAGACCCAGTACTTC
>TRBD2|TRBJ2-3|few|TRBV20-1|23
CSARDSTLAGGPSSSLSTDTQYF
TGCAGTGCTAGAGATTCTACACTAGCGGGAGGGCCGAGTTCATCCCTTAGCACAGATACGCAGTATTTT
>.|TRBJ1-5|.|TRBV12-3/TRBV12-4|12
CASSYRGKPQHF
TGTGCCAGCAGTTACCGGGGAAAGCCCCAGCATTTT
>.|TRBJ1-5|few|TRBV10-3|15
CAISESVGPGQPQHF
TGTGCCATCAGTGAGTCGGTGGGACCAGGGCAGCCCCAGCATTTT
>TRBD1|TRBJ1-2|.|TRBV27|16
CASSPYPTGGFYGYTF
TGTGCCAGCAGTCCCTACCCGACAGGGGGGTTCTATGGCTACACCTTC
>TRBD1|TRBJ1-2|.|TRBV7-2|15
CASSRTGTGAYGYTF
TGTGCCAGCAGCAGAACCGGGACAGGGGCTTATGGCTACACCTTC
>.|TRBJ2-1|once|TRBV6-4|13
CASSDTSLSEQFF
TGTGCCAGCAGTGATACCAGCCTAAGCGAGCAGTTCTTC
>.|TRBJ2-5|.|TRBV6-1|19
CASKQRPPSSTHFQETQYF
TGTGCCAGCAAACAAAGGCCCCCTTCTAGTACCCACTTCCAAGAGACCCAGTACTTC
>.|TRBJ2-3|few|TRBV5-1|16
CASSLEPGSTGGTQYF
TGCGCCAGCAGCTTGGAGCCGGGGTCAACCGGCGGAACGCAGTATTTT
>.|TRBJ1-2|few|TRBV6-1|13
CASSPTTVGGYTF
TGTGCCAGCAGCCCCACGACCGTGGGGGGCTACACCTTC
>TRBD1|TRBJ2-2|.|TRBV4-3|16
CASSLTGTVTTGELFF
TGCGCCAGCAGCCTAACCGGGACAGTGACCACCGGGGAGCTGTTTTTT
>TRBD1|TRBJ2-5|.|TRBV4-1|16
CASSPSGTGGWETQYF
TGCGCCAGCAGCCCTTCCGGGACAGGGGGCTGGGAGACCCAGTACTTC
>TRBD1|TRBJ2-5|.|TRBV6-1|15
CASSGNRGRGETQYF
TGTGCCAGCAGTGGAAACAGGGGGCGCGGGGAGACCCAGTACTTC
>TRBD2|TRBJ2-2|.|TRBV25-1|17
CASSDRGGQGRAGELFF
TGTGCCAGCAGTGATCGCGGGGGGCAGGGTAGGGCCGGGGAGCTGTTTTTT
>.|TRBJ1-1|.|TRBV29-1|12
CSVVQMNTEAFF
TGCAGCGTTGTCCAGATGAACACTGAAGCTTTCTTT
>TRBD1|TRBJ2-3|.|TRBV18|15
CASSPRDRPTDTQYF
TGTGCCAGCTCACCACGGGACAGGCCTACAGATACGCAGTATTTT
>.|TRBJ2-5|.|TRBV10-3|14
CATHFKEAEETQYF
TGTGCCACCCATTTTAAGGAGGCTGAGGAGACCCAGTACTTC
>.|TRBJ2-1|many|TRBV20-1|12
CSARAEFNEQFF
TGCAGTGCTAGAGCAGAGTTTAATGAGCAGTTCTTC
>TRBD2|TRBJ2-4|.|TRBV29-1|15
CSVPGGPDRGNIQYF
TGCAGCGTTCCGGGGGGGCCTGATCGGGGAAACATTCAGTACTTC
>.|TRBJ1-5|.|TRBV20-1|14
CSATKGIGNQPQHF
TGCAGTGCCACAAAGGGAATCGGCAATCAGCCCCAGCATTTT
>.|TRBJ1-1|few|TRBV5-1|15
CASTQSGGRHTEAFF
TGCGCCAGCACGCAAAGCGGGGGGCGTCACACTGAAGCTTTCTTT
>.|TRBJ1-5|.|TRBV20-1|12
CSASKSNQPQHF
TGCAGTGCTAGTAAGAGCAATCAGCCCCAGCATTTT
>.|TRBJ2-2|many|TRBV7-2|15
CASSLGLAGTGELFF
TGTGCCAGCAGCCTTGGACTGGCGGGGACCGGGGAGCTGTTTTTT
>.|TRBJ1-2|.|TRBV4-3|13
CASSQDGIYGYTF
TGCGCCAGCAGCCAAGACGGGATCTATGGCTACACCTTC
>.|TRBJ1-6|.|TRBV7-2|15
CASSLGGGGFSPLHF
TGTGCCAGCAGCTTAGGAGGGGGGGGGTTTTCACCCCTCCACTTT
>.|TRBJ2-1|few|TRBV20-1|13
CSARDPRHNEQFF
TGCAGTGCTAGAGATCCCAGACACAATGAGCAGTTCTTC
>.|TRBJ2-4|.|TRBV2|14
CASQPGRGAYIQYF
TGTGCCAGCCAACCGGGTCGGGGCGCGTACATTCAGTACTTC
>TRBD2|TRBJ2-3|.|TRBV11-2|15
CASTRLAGSTDTQYF
TGTGCCAGCACCCGTTTAGCGGGCAGCACAGATACGCAGTATTTT
>.|TRBJ2-2|.|TRBV20-1|11
CSAWNTGELFF
TGCAGTGCTTGGAACACCGGGGAGCTGTTTTTT